The sequence of this T cell receptor (beta chain) was determined in a study of blood T cell repertoires in COVID-19. Study information: Acute and convalescent COVID-19 samples came from the United States, Italy and Spain. The analysed material was cDNA or gDNA that came from T cells, B-cell-depleted T cells, or PBMCs.

Looked up from germline, CDR1 is SGHTA and CDR2 is FQGNSA. The CDR3 sequence is 14 residues long. With V trimmed by 3 bases and J by 11 bases, 7 bases remained unmatched. In the authors' methods: It was from reference gene primer amplification that nucleated cell counts were estimated. The assay was immunoSEQ multiplex PCR, and TCRdb's table has in-frame clones only and misses some. That table gives V, J and clone size, and the DNA gave D and trimming. The sample lists 75,000 to 80,000 clones; just over 85% were seen once. In this sample, this clone turned up once. The sequence came from a human donor in a cohort sampled during active COVID-19. This chain links TRBV7-2 with TRBJ1-6, with 7 positions matching TRBD1. Sequenced input: peripheral blood. DNA of the CDR3: TGTGCCAGCAGCTTCCCCGGGACAGAAACACCCCTCCACTTT. Amino acid sequence: CASSFPGTETPLHF.